This TCR beta chain was captured in a study of blood T cell repertoires in COVID-19. The overall study: From the United States, Italy and Spain came samples of acute and convalescent COVID-19.

Profiled with immunoSEQ multiplex PCR; TCRdb holds only in-frame clones, not every one. The sample has a few hundred thousand clones, 80% to 85% seen once; the top ten hold approximately 5%. The germline V gene encodes CDR1 MNHEY and CDR2 SVGAGI. V was pared by 6 bases and J by 8 bases, with 19 bases between. CDR3 length: 14 residues. Assignment of participants to cohorts was predicated upon participant-reported clinical history. The TCR was taken from a woman aged 45-65 years who had recovered from COVID-19. The V and J genes are TRBV6-5 and TRBJ1-1; D is unresolved. The sequenced material came from PBMCs or T cells enriched from blood (not recorded which). Here the CDR3 reads CASSRGMGGVEAFF. The CDR3 nucleotides read TGTGCCAGCAGCCGCGGTATGGGTGGCGTGGAAGCTTTCTTT.